This entry lists 23 T cell receptor beta chains sequenced from one sample in a study of cytomegalovirus exposure and HLA in healthy donors (dated by TCRdb to between 2016 and 2019). Library creation used the immunoSEQ multiplex PCR assay. For the multiplex PCR, a mixture combining 60 forward primers for TCR Vbeta segments and 13 reverse primers for TCR Jbeta segments was used. Sourced from immuneACCESS, this table was stored by TCRdb with only in-frame sequences that have V and J called. A share of the clones is absent; for the studies checked, an unresolved V gene accounts for under half, and the remainder has no known explanation. Counted in this sample were under 200,000 clones; about two thirds of them appeared once. The ten largest clones represent roughly 4.1% of the sample. Sequencing used PBMCs. These receptors came from a woman under 30 in good health and CMV-seropositive.

To note about this clone: At one end, the junction sequence differs from germline, possibly due to a read error. The CDR3 protein is CSSSRPAGGYTF. CDR3 DNA: TGTTCCAGCAGCAGGCCGGCCGGGGGCTACACCTTC. The chain carries TRBV7-9 and TRBJ1-2, with D unresolved. This CDR3 is built from 12 residues. The V gene's germline CDR1 is SEHNR and CDR2 FQNEAQ (reference sequence).

This clone was seen only once. The chain is built from TRBV30 and TRBJ2-2, with 8 bases identical to TRBD2. This CDR3 has 15 amino acids. The germline CDR1 and CDR2 sequences are GTSNPN and SVGIG (reference sequence). Trimming at V came to 4 bases and at J to 4 bases, leaving 8 bases not matched to a gene. The CDR3 spells CAWIPPSGGTGELFF. The CDR3 nucleotides are TGTGCCTGGATACCCCCCAGCGGGGGCACCGGGGAGCTGTTTTTT.

This chain joins TRBV30 and TRBJ1-1; D ambiguous. The ends were cut back, 0 bases at V and 3 bases at J, with 8 bases in the middle. Per germline, CDR1 GTSNPN and CDR2 SVGIG (reference sequence). This CDR3 has 13 residues. CDR3 loop: CAWSVSEYTEAFF. DNA of the CDR3: TGTGCCTGGAGTGTCAGTGAATACACTGAAGCTTTCTTT.

The chain couples TRBV6-5 to TRBJ2-5; 10 positions agree with TRBD1. Per germline, CDR1 MNHEY and CDR2 SVGAGI. This CDR3 comprises 15 residues. Losses at the gene ends were 7 bases for V and 4 bases for J; bases not matched to a gene: 9. The CDR3 DNA reads as TGTGCCAGCAACTTGGGACAGGGGTACGGAGAGACCCAGTACTTC. Translated, it gives CASNLGQGYGETQYF.

This rearrangement joins TRBV4-1 to TRBJ1-1, with D perhaps TRBD1 (5 bases). CDR3 size: 13 residues. The ends were cut back, 0 bases at V and 5 bases at J, with 7 bases in the middle. Germline V lookup: CDR1 MGHRA, CDR2 YSYEKL. The CDR3 DNA is TGCGCCAGCAGCCAAGAAGGGGTAACTGAAGCTTTCTTT. This translates into CASSQEGVTEAFF.

The chain links TRBV15 to TRBJ2-1; unclear D gene. Germline CDR1 LNHNV, CDR2 YYDKDF (reference sequence). Trimming shortened V by 0 bases and J by 8 bases, and 14 bases separated the two germline ends. The CDR3 spans 15 residues. CDR3 protein: CATSRDTLLGYEQFF. CDR3 in DNA: TGTGCCACCAGCAGAGATACCCTCCTAGGTTATGAGCAGTTCTTC.

The genes are TRBV4-1 and TRBJ2-1, with TRBD2 matching 7 bases. The CDR3 covers 16 residues. The germline gives CDR1 MGHRA, CDR2 YSYEKL. Losses at the gene ends were 4 bases for V and 5 bases for J; bases not matched to a gene: 11. This CDR3 reads CASSRALGGVDNEQFF. CDR3 sequence (DNA): TGCGCCAGCAGCCGCGCGTTGGGAGGGGTGGACAATGAGCAGTTCTTC.

This chain links TRBV9 with TRBJ1-6; 7 bases fit TRBD1. This CDR3 comprises 14 residues. The germline V gene has CDR1 SGDLS and CDR2 YYNGEE. V lost 1 base, J lost 7 bases, and 2 bases stayed unmatched. DNA for the CDR3: TGTGCCAGCAGCGTACAGGGGGTGAATTCACCCCTCCACTTT. Its translation is CASSVQGVNSPLHF.

The CDR3 DNA follows: TGTGCCTGGAGTGCGGACAGGGGAGGGGAGACCCAGTACTTC. It is translated as CAWSADRGGETQYF. J is TRBJ2-5 and V is TRBV30, with 9 positions matching TRBD1. Germline V gene data show CDR1 as GTSNPN and CDR2 as SVGIG (reference sequence). There are 14 residues in the CDR3. With 1 base clipped from V and 5 bases from J, the junction kept 5 bases outside the gene matches. The full variable domain, rest sourced from reference TRBV30 and TRBJ2-5, is SQTIHQWPATLVQPVGSPLSLECTVEGTSNPNLYWYRQAAGRGLQLLFYSVGIGQISSEVPQNLSASRPQDRQFILSSKKLLLSDSGFYLCAWSADRGGETQYFGPGTRLLVL.

In this sample, this clone turned up a few times. The J gene is TRBJ2-1, the V gene TRBV18; 9 nucleotides line up with TRBD2. The CDR3 is 15 residues long. With 2 bases clipped from V and 5 bases from J, the junction kept 4 bases outside the gene matches. Germline V gene lookup returns CDR1 KGHSH and CDR2 LQKENI. The chain's CDR3 is CASSPYGGGDNEQFF. The CDR3 DNA reads as TGTGCCAGCTCACCATACGGCGGGGGGGACAATGAGCAGTTCTTC.

CDR3 region: CASSPGDRGRTNEKLFF. For the CDR3, the DNA is TGTGCCAGCTCACCGGGGGACAGGGGGCGAACTAATGAAAAACTGTTTTTT. The chain employs TRBV18 and TRBJ1-4; TRBD1 agrees at 12 bases. This CDR3 contains 17 residues. Trimming removed 3 bases from V and 1 base from J; junction bases left unmatched: 3. CDR1 and CDR2 from the germline V gene are KGHSH and LQKENI.

The chain joins TRBV18 to TRBJ2-4; 8 nucleotides align to TRBD1. The CDR3 has 18 residues. Germline loops: CDR1 KGHSH, CDR2 LQKENI. After removal of 2 bases from V and 0 bases from J, the junction contained 9 bases not matched to a gene. The CDR3 coding sequence is TGTGCCAGCTCACCAGCCGGGACAGGTCTGGTAGCCAAAAACATTCAGTACTTC. Encoded protein: CASSPAGTGLVAKNIQYF.

CDR3 amino acids: CASSPKTGGGHTQYF. CDR3 DNA: TGTGCCAGCAGTCCGAAAACAGGGGGCGGCCATACGCAGTATTTT. V usage is TRBV27 and J usage is TRBJ2-3, with 9 bases identical to TRBD1. Germline CDR1 and CDR2: MNHEY and SMNVEV (reference sequence). The CDR3 is 15 amino acids. J lost 7 bases, V lost 5 bases, and 10 bases had no gene match.

V and J are TRBV28 and TRBJ2-7; a possible D gene is TRBD2 (6 bases). Germline V gene sequence: CDR1 MDHEN, CDR2 SYDVKM. CDR3 length: 14 amino acids. V lost 5 bases, J lost 0 bases, and 11 bases lay in between. The CDR3 is CASSQKLASYEQYF. CDR3 coding DNA: TGTGCCAGCAGTCAGAAACTAGCCTCCTACGAGCAGTACTTC.

V gene TRBV9 combines with J gene TRBJ2-5; TRBD2 matches 7 bases. The CDR3 runs to 15 residues. The J segment lost 2 bases and the V segment lost 4 bases, leaving 8 bases of the junction unmatched. Germline CDR1 reads SGDLS; CDR2 reads YYNGEE. The CDR3 region is CASSPRDYLQETQYF. The CDR3 DNA reads TGTGCCAGCAGCCCCCGGGACTACCTACAAGAGACCCAGTACTTC.

J is TRBJ1-4 and V is TRBV6-5; D is perhaps TRBD1 (5 bases). The V gene lost 5 bases and the J gene lost 10 bases, with 14 bases spanning the gap. CDR1 MNHEY and CDR2 SVGAGI come from the germline V gene. The CDR3 is made up of 13 amino acids. The CDR3 sequence is CASSPRTGGKLFF. The CDR3 nucleotides are TGTGCCAGCAGTCCGCGGACCGGGGGAAAACTGTTTTTT.

CDR3 protein: CASSDSRGGIQTQYF. For the CDR3, the DNA is TGTGCCAGCAGTGATTCGAGGGGAGGAATTCAGACCCAGTACTTC. The V call is TRBV2, the J call TRBJ2-5; TRBD2 might be the D (6 bases). The germline CDR1 and CDR2 sequences are SNHLY and FYNNEI. Trimming cost V 3 bases and J 6 bases, with 17 bases left between them. The CDR3 loop spans 15 amino acids.

The CDR3 DNA follows: TGTGCCAGCAGCTTAACGGGAGGGCCCACAGATACGCAGTATTTT. This translates into CASSLTGGPTDTQYF. V is TRBV7-9 and J is TRBJ2-3; the match to TRBD2 covers 8 bases. This CDR3 is 15 amino acids long. Germline V gives CDR1 SEHNR, CDR2 FQNEAQ (reference sequence). J was trimmed by 2 bases and V by 2 bases; bases with no gene match: 3.

This clone was seen a few times. The chain joins TRBV4-1 to TRBJ1-2, with D tentatively TRBD1 (5 bases). Between the trimmed V and J ends, which lost 0 bases and 2 bases, there was a span of 10 bases. The CDR3 is 15 residues long. Germline CDR1 MGHRA, CDR2 YSYEKL. The CDR3 sequence: CASSQDYGGNYGYTF. Written as DNA, the CDR3 is TGCGCCAGCAGCCAAGATTACGGGGGGAACTATGGCTACACCTTC.

The chain recombines TRBV2 with TRBJ2-1; maybe TRBD2 (6 bases). V was clipped by 7 bases and J by 10 bases, with 14 bases between them. The CDR3 totals 12 residues. Germline V gives CDR1 SNHLY, CDR2 FYNNEI. CDR3 region: CASIYGGMEQFF. The CDR3 DNA reads TGTGCCAGCATTTACGGGGGAATGGAGCAGTTCTTC. The whole variable domain, remainder taken from reference TRBV2 and TRBJ2-1, is EPEVTQTPSHQVTQMGQEVILRCVPISNHLYFYWYRQILGQKVEFLVSFYNNEISEKSEIFDDQFSVERPDGSNFTLKIRSTKLEDSAMYFCASIYGGMEQFFGPGTRLTVL.

The sample holds a few counts of this clone. Other DNA sequences in this sample translate to the same CDR3. V usage is TRBV1 and J usage is TRBJ1-6. TRBV1 is assigned pseudogene status. The CDR3 contains 20 residues. The chain's CDR3 is CTSSQEAHSMHSVHNSPLHF. The CDR3 nucleotides are TGCACCAGCAGCCAAGAAGCGCACTCCATGCATAGTGTCCATAATTCACCCCTCCACTTT.

Comment on this clone: The junction departs from the called germline gene at one end, perhaps through a read error. The rearrangement uses TRBV4-3 and TRBJ1-1; perhaps TRBD1 as D (5 bases). Germline V gene sequence: CDR1 LGHNA, CDR2 YSLEER. This CDR3 has 14 residues. The CDR3 DNA is TGCGCCAGCAGCCGTATAGGGGTGAAAACTGAAGCTTTCTTT. This encodes CASSRIGVKTEAFF.

V usage is TRBV7-9 and J usage is TRBJ1-4; 8 nucleotides line up with TRBD1. Germline CDR1 SEHNR, CDR2 FQNEAQ (reference sequence). The CDR3 loop spans 16 amino acids. V dropped 2 bases and J dropped 6; count of bases not matched to a gene: 8. The CDR3 DNA reads TGTGCCAGCAGCTTAAACCCACAGGGGGAAGATGAAAAACTGTTTTTT. This encodes CASSLNPQGEDEKLFF.